The rows below give T cell receptor beta chains drawn from one sample of a study of blood T cells in healthy people across ages. TCRdb analysed the 5' RACE reads with MiXCR anew, one entry per CDR3 protein. Of roughly 1,800,000 distinct CDR3 sequences in the sample, around half are singletons; the top ten hold 2.1%. Sequencing was carried out using blood. The receptors stem from a woman aged 40 to 50 in good health. The CDR3 runs from the conserved cysteine through the conserved F or W. The D gene is left open where the match is weak. Size is omitted from some rows. Given values are once, few, many or a class for expanded clones.

CDR3 DNA: TGTGCCAGCAGCCCCTCCAGGAGGCTAGCGGGGAGCACAGATACGCAGTATTTT; CDR3 protein: CASSPSRRLAGSTDTQYF; D gene: TRBD2; J gene: TRBJ2-3; clone size: few; V gene: TRBV7-2
CDR3 DNA: TGCAGTGCTAGAGATCCGTTTTTGACACGGGCCAAAAACATTCAGTACTTC; CDR3 protein: CSARDPFLTRAKNIQYF; D gene: .; J gene: TRBJ2-4; clone size: .; V gene: TRBV20-1
CDR3 DNA: TGCAGTGCTAGAGGACAGATTTCCACAGATACGCAGTATTTT; CDR3 protein: CSARGQISTDTQYF; D gene: .; J gene: TRBJ2-3; clone size: .; V gene: TRBV20-1
CDR3 DNA: TGTGCCAGCAGCACCCAACTGATACCGGGACCCAGCCAAGAGACCCAGTACTTC; CDR3 protein: CASSTQLIPGPSQETQYF; D gene: .; J gene: TRBJ2-5; clone size: .; V gene: TRBV7-8
CDR3 DNA: TGTGCCAGCAGCTCACTTAGCCAGGACAGAGATACGCAGTATTTT; CDR3 protein: CASSSLSQDRDTQYF; D gene: .; J gene: TRBJ2-3; clone size: .; V gene: TRBV5-4
CDR3 DNA: TGCAGCGTGGTCTTCCAAGAGACCCAGTACTTC; CDR3 protein: CSVVFQETQYF; D gene: .; J gene: TRBJ2-5; clone size: .; V gene: TRBV29-1
CDR3 DNA: TGCAGTGCTGGGAGGGGGGCGACCGACAATGAGCAGTTCTTC; CDR3 protein: CSAGRGATDNEQFF; D gene: .; J gene: TRBJ2-1; clone size: .; V gene: TRBV20-1
CDR3 DNA: TGTGCCAGCAGTTTGAGGGGCGAATATGGCTACACCTTC; CDR3 protein: CASSLRGEYGYTF; D gene: .; J gene: TRBJ1-2; clone size: .; V gene: TRBV27
CDR3 DNA: TGTGCCAGCAGCCTACTCAGACCAACAGGGGGAAGGTCTAATCAGCCCCAGCATTTT; CDR3 protein: CASSLLRPTGGRSNQPQHF; D gene: TRBD1; J gene: TRBJ1-5; clone size: few; V gene: TRBV12-3/TRBV12-4
CDR3 DNA: TGCAGTGCTCCGGCAAGGGCGGAGAAGACCCAGTACTTC; CDR3 protein: CSAPARAEKTQYF; D gene: .; J gene: TRBJ2-5; clone size: .; V gene: TRBV20-1
CDR3 DNA: TGCAGTGTCACAGGGAGTGATGAAAAACTGTTTTTT; CDR3 protein: CSVTGSDEKLFF; D gene: .; J gene: TRBJ1-4; clone size: few; V gene: TRBV29-1
CDR3 DNA: TGTGCCAGCCTTAGGCGGACAAACAGGGCAAGCAATCAGCCCCAGCATTTT; CDR3 protein: CASLRRTNRASNQPQHF; D gene: .; J gene: TRBJ1-5; clone size: few; V gene: TRBV6-2/TRBV6-3
CDR3 DNA: TGTGCCAGCAGTTCAGACAGGGTGATGAGCATTCAGTACTTC; CDR3 protein: CASSSDRVMSIQYF; D gene: TRBD1; J gene: TRBJ2-4; clone size: .; V gene: TRBV12-3/TRBV12-4
CDR3 DNA: TGCAGTGCCGAGGGGGCGGTCACCTACGAGCAGTACTTC; CDR3 protein: CSAEGAVTYEQYF; D gene: TRBD1; J gene: TRBJ2-7; clone size: .; V gene: TRBV20-1
CDR3 DNA: TGCAGTGCCATTGGACAGGGAGGGCGTCAGCCCCAGCATTTT; CDR3 protein: CSAIGQGGRQPQHF; D gene: TRBD1; J gene: TRBJ1-5; clone size: .; V gene: TRBV20-1
CDR3 DNA: TGTGCCAGCAGCTCCACAGGGGCCGGGGAGCTGTTTTTT; CDR3 protein: CASSSTGAGELFF; D gene: TRBD1; J gene: TRBJ2-2; clone size: few; V gene: TRBV11-2
CDR3 DNA: TGTGCCAGCAGGCCGAACAGGGGTCAACATGGCTACACCTTC; CDR3 protein: CASRPNRGQHGYTF; D gene: TRBD1; J gene: TRBJ1-2; clone size: .; V gene: TRBV7-6
CDR3 DNA: TGTGCCAGCAGCTTAGTGAGACAGGGAGGAGAGACCCAGTACTTC; CDR3 protein: CASSLVRQGGETQYF; D gene: .; J gene: TRBJ2-5; clone size: .; V gene: TRBV7-8
CDR3 DNA: TGCAGTGCTAGAGATTATAGGGGTGTCTACAATGAGCAGTACTTC; CDR3 protein: CSARDYRGVYNEQYF; D gene: .; J gene: TRBJ2-7; clone size: .; V gene: TRBV20-1
CDR3 DNA: TGTGCCAGCAGCCAGGGGACAGGGTTGGGCACTGAAGCTTTCTTT; CDR3 protein: CASSQGTGLGTEAFF; D gene: TRBD1; J gene: TRBJ1-1; clone size: .; V gene: TRBV3-1
CDR3 DNA: TGTACCAGCAGCACTGACTGGAGCTCCTACAATGAGCAGTACTTC; CDR3 protein: CTSSTDWSSYNEQYF; D gene: .; J gene: TRBJ2-7; clone size: .; V gene: TRBV7-2
CDR3 DNA: TGCAGTGCTAGGGCTGTAGCTAAGAATGAGCAGTTCTTC; CDR3 protein: CSARAVAKNEQFF; D gene: .; J gene: TRBJ2-1; clone size: .; V gene: TRBV20-1
CDR3 DNA: TGTGCCAGCAGCGCCGCCCGGGGTATCTATGGCTACACCTTC; CDR3 protein: CASSAARGIYGYTF; D gene: .; J gene: TRBJ1-2; clone size: many; V gene: TRBV9
CDR3 DNA: TGCAGCGTCCCGAGGGATAGCGGGGTTACAGATACGCAGTATTTT; CDR3 protein: CSVPRDSGVTDTQYF; D gene: TRBD2; J gene: TRBJ2-3; clone size: .; V gene: TRBV29-1
CDR3 DNA: TGTGCCAGCAGCCTTCGGGGGTCGGGTTCACCCCTCCACTTT; CDR3 protein: CASSLRGSGSPLHF; D gene: .; J gene: TRBJ1-6; clone size: .; V gene: TRBV11-1
CDR3 DNA: TGTGCCAGCACCCACGGACAGCACTTATCCCCTCGCGCGCAGTACTTC; CDR3 protein: CASTHGQHLSPRAQYF; D gene: .; J gene: TRBJ2-4; clone size: once; V gene: TRBV6-5
CDR3 DNA: TGTGCCAGCAGCTTAGCGAACAGGGATGTCTATGGCTACACCTTC; CDR3 protein: CASSLANRDVYGYTF; D gene: .; J gene: TRBJ1-2; clone size: .; V gene: TRBV7-9
CDR3 DNA: TGTGCCAGCAGGGTCCAGGGGGTAGGGGAGCAGTACTTC; CDR3 protein: CASRVQGVGEQYF; D gene: TRBD1; J gene: TRBJ2-5; clone size: few; V gene: TRBV7-2
CDR3 DNA: TGCGCCAGCAGCATGACAGTAGATCAGCCCCAGCATTTT; CDR3 protein: CASSMTVDQPQHF; D gene: .; J gene: TRBJ1-5; clone size: .; V gene: TRBV5-1
CDR3 DNA: TGTGCCAGCAGTGGAATTACTAGCGGGGGAACGGAGACCCAGTACTTC; CDR3 protein: CASSGITSGGTETQYF; D gene: TRBD2; J gene: TRBJ2-5; clone size: .; V gene: TRBV25-1
CDR3 DNA: TGTGCCAGCAGCCCTCTCCCGACAGGGAGCCCTTACGAGCAGTACTTC; CDR3 protein: CASSPLPTGSPYEQYF; D gene: TRBD1; J gene: TRBJ2-7; clone size: .; V gene: TRBV7-2
CDR3 DNA: TGTGCCAGCAGCCTAAGCGGGTATTCACCCCTCCACTTT; CDR3 protein: CASSLSGYSPLHF; D gene: .; J gene: TRBJ1-6; clone size: .; V gene: TRBV11-2
CDR3 DNA: TGTGCCAGCAGCTCCGCGGTAGCGACAAAGACCCAGTACTTC; CDR3 protein: CASSSAVATKTQYF; D gene: .; J gene: TRBJ2-5; clone size: .; V gene: TRBV7-2